This TCR beta chain was sequenced for a study of T-cell reconstitution after alpha-beta-depleted transplantation in children. Germline V gene data show CDR1 as SGDLS and CDR2 as YYNGEE. The CDR3 has 15 amino acids. V was cut by 0 bases and J by 6 bases, with 15 bases left in between. Using unique molecular identifiers, the investigators prepared the TCRbeta library. A single record per CDR3 protein comes from TCRdb applying MiXCR to the PCR reads. Of approximately 500,000 distinct CDR3 sequences in the sample, roughly a quarter were seen once. A few counts support this clonotype. This material consisted of PBMCs, taken before TCRalphabeta/CD19-depleted stem cell transplant. The rearrangement uses TRBV9 and TRBJ1-2; no firm D call. The receptor comes from a boy under two years old with Wiskott-Aldrich syndrome, due to receive a stem cell transplant. CDR3 sequence (DNA): TGTGCCAGCAGCGTAGGCGGCGGAATCGCCAATGGCTACACCTTC. Encoded protein: CASSVGGGIANGYTF.